This entry describes one T cell receptor beta chain. Its target is not known. Here immunoSEQ multiplex PCR was the method, and the copy in TCRdb shows in-frame clones only, minus some. The sample includes fewer than 90,000 clones, 70% to 90% of them seen just once. The time point was: after neoadjuvant nivolumab, at surgical resection. No culture or expansion preceded analysis of these blood cells. The data are from a study of neoadjuvant anti-PD-1 for oral cavity cancer. Study-wide results and caveats: Each response group had just a few patients in TCR analyses.

CDR1 is WNHNN, CDR2 SYGVQD, per germline (reference sequence). Trimming took 5 bases from V and 13 from J; bases not matched to a gene: 5. The CDR3 is made up of 14 amino acids. This clonotype was sampled from a person aged 35 to 85 with oral cavity squamous cell carcinoma. Source: PBMCs, taken after nivolumab (anti-PD-1) treatment. The chain is built from TRBV10-1 and TRBJ2-1; 16 bases line up with TRBD2. The CDR3 reads CASSSGTSGRVQFF. In DNA form, the CDR3 reads TGCGCCAGCAGTTCGGGGACTAGCGGGAGGGTCCAGTTCTTC.